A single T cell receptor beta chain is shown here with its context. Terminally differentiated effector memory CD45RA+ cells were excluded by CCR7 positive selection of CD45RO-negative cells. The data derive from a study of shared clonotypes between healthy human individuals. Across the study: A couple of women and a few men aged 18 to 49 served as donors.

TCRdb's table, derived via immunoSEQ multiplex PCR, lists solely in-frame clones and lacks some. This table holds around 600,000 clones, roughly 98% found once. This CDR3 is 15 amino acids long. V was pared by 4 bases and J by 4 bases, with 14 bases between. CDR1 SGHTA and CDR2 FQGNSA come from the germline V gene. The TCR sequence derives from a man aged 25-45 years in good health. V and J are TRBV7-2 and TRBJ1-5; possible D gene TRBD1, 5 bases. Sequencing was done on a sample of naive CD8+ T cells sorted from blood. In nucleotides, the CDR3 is TGTGCCAGCAGCTCCGTGGGGGTCGGGAATCAGCCCCAGCATTTT. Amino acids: CASSSVGVGNQPQHF.